One and the same sample provided the 8 T cell receptor beta chains below, sequenced in a study of cytomegalovirus exposure and HLA in healthy donors. Researchers ran the PCR with 60 Vbeta and 13 Jbeta primers. Sequenced by immunoSEQ multiplex PCR; TCRdb stores in-frame clones only, minus some. The table lists some 150,000 clones, around 64% of them singletons. Sequenced sample: PBMCs. These receptors were taken from a woman aged 25 to 39 in good health and CMV-seronegative.

The chain employs TRBV7-6 and TRBJ2-2, with D possibly TRBD1 on 6 matching bases. Germline CDR1 reads SGHVS; CDR2 reads FNYEAQ. The CDR3 length is 14 residues. The CDR3 spells CASLTGSNTGELFF. The CDR3 region has the DNA TGTGCTTCGCTCACAGGGTCCAACACCGGGGAGCTGTTTTTT.

The V gene is TRBV28, the J gene TRBJ2-7; 8 positions agree with TRBD2. Germline values: CDR1 MDHEN, CDR2 SYDVKM. V lost 9 bases to trimming and J lost 5 bases; unmatched junction nucleotides: 12. CDR3 length equals 14 residues. The CDR3 is CASRGGLPSHEQYF. The CDR3 region has the DNA TGTGCCAGTCGGGGGGGACTGCCTAGCCACGAGCAGTACTTC.

The chain is built from TRBV5-6 and TRBJ1-2, with D possibly being TRBD1 (6 bases). The CDR3 extends over 15 amino acids. Germline V gene lookup returns CDR1 SGHDT and CDR2 YYEEEE. V was cut by 5 bases and J by 2 bases, with 16 bases left in between. The CDR3 coding sequence is TGTGCCAGCAGTCATTGGGAACAGGGAAACTATGGCTACACCTTC. The encoded protein is CASSHWEQGNYGYTF.

V usage is TRBV4-3 and J usage is TRBJ2-3; tentative D call: TRBD1 (6 bases). The CDR3 length is 13 residues. Germline V gene sequence: CDR1 LGHNA, CDR2 YSLEER. V was cut by 2 bases and J by 4 bases, with 7 bases left in between. The CDR3 bases are TGCGCCAGCAGCCAAACAGGGCCAGATACGCAGTATTTT. Its protein product is CASSQTGPDTQYF.

Only one count was recorded for this clone. This rearrangement joins TRBV5-6 to TRBJ2-1, with 13 bases fitting TRBD2. The germline gives CDR1 SGHDT, CDR2 YYEEEE. V was pared by 4 bases and J by 8 bases, with 9 bases of the junction left unmatched. The CDR3 loop spans 16 amino acids. The chain's CDR3 is CASSATSGRAVYEQFF. As DNA, the CDR3 is TGTGCCAGCAGCGCTACTAGCGGGAGGGCCGTGTATGAGCAGTTCTTC. Full variable domain (outside the CDR3, taken from reference TRBV5-6 and TRBJ2-1): DAGVTQSPTHLIKTRGQQVTLRCSPKSGHDTVSWYQQALGQGPQFIFQYYEEEERQRGNFPDRFSGHQFPNYSSELNVNALLLGDSALYLCASSATSGRAVYEQFFGPGTRLTVL.

This clone occurred a few times. The rearrangement links TRBV9 to TRBJ2-7; 7 bases map to TRBD2. With V trimmed by 2 bases and J by 4 bases, 15 bases remained unmatched. The CDR3 consists of 17 residues. From germline, CDR1 is SGDLS and CDR2 YYNGEE. CDR3 sequence reads: CASSVGGEGEGWYEQYF. The DNA for the CDR3 is TGTGCCAGCAGCGTTGGGGGGGAAGGCGAGGGGTGGTACGAGCAGTACTTC.

The rearrangement links TRBV6-4 to TRBJ2-7, with TRBD1 identical over 9 bases. J lost 3 bases, V lost 1 base, and 4 bases had no gene match. CDR1 MRHNA and CDR2 SNTAGT come from the germline V gene. The CDR3 loop spans 15 amino acids. This chain's CDR3 is CASSDCGTGHYEQYF. The DNA of the CDR3 is TGTGCCAGCAGTGACTGCGGGACAGGGCACTACGAGCAGTACTTC.

The chain uses TRBV9 and TRBJ2-2, with 9 positions matching TRBD2. The germline gives CDR1 SGDLS, CDR2 YYNGEE. The CDR3 extends over 16 amino acids. V lost 4 bases to trimming and J lost 2 bases; unmatched junction nucleotides: 6. As DNA, the CDR3 is TGTGCCAGCAGCCCCTTAGCGGGGGCAAACACCGGGGAGCTGTTTTTT. It encodes CASSPLAGANTGELFF.